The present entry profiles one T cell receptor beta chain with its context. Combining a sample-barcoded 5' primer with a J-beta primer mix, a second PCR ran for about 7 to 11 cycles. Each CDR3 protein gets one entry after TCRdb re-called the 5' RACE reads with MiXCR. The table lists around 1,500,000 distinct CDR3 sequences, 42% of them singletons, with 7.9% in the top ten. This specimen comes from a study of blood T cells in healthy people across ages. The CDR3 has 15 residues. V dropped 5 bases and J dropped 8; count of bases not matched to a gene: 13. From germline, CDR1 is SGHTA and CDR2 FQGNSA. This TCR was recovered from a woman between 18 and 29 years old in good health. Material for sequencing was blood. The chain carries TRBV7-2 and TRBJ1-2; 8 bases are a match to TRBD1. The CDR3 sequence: CASSPLSGQGIGYTF. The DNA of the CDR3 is TGTGCCAGCAGCCCTCTGTCAGGACAGGGTATAGGCTACACCTTC.